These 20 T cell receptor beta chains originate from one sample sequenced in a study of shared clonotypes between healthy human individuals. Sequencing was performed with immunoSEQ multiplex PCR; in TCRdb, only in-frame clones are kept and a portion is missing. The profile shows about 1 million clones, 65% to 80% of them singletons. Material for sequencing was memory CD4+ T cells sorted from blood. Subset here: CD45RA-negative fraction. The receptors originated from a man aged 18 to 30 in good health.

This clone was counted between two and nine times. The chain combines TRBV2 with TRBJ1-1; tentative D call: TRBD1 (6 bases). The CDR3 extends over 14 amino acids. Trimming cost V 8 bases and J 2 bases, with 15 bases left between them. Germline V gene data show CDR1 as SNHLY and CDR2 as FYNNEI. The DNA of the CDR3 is TGTGCCAGCCATCGGGGGCACCTCAACACTGAAGCTTTCTTT. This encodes CASHRGHLNTEAFF.

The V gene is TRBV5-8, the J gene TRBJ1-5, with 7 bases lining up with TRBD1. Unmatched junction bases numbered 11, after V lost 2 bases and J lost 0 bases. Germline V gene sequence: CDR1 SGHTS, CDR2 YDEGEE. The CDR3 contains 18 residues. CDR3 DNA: TGTGCCAGCAGCTTCTTGGGCAGGGGGGTCTATAGCAATCAGCCCCAGCATTTT. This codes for CASSFLGRGVYSNQPQHF.

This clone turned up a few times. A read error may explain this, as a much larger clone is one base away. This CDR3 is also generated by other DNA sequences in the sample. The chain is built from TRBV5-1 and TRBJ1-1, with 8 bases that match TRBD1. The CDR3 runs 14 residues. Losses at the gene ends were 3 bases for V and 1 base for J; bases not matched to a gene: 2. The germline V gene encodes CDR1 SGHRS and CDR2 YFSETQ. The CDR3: CASSSGTGNTEAFF. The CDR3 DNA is TGCGCCAGCAGCTCCGGGACAGGGAACACTGAAGCTTTCTTT.

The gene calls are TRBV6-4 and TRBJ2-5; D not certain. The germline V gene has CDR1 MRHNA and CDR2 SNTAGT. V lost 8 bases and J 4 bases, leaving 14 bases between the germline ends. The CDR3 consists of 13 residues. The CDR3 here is CASSSNWGETQYF. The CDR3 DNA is TGTGCCAGCTCGAGTAATTGGGGAGAGACCCAGTACTTC.

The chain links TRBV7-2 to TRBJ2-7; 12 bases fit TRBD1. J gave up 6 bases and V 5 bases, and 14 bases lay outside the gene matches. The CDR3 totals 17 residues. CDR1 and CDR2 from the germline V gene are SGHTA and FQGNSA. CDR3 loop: CASSPPRAGTGGSEQYF. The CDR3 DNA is TGTGCCAGCAGCCCGCCGCGCGCCGGGACAGGGGGCTCCGAGCAGTACTTC.

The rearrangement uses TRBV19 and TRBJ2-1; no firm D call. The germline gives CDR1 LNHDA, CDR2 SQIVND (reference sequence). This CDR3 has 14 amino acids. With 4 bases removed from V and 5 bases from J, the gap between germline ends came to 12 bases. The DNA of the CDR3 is TGTGCCAGTAGTACTCCCTTCCGGGACAATGAGCAGTTCTTC. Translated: CASSTPFRDNEQFF.

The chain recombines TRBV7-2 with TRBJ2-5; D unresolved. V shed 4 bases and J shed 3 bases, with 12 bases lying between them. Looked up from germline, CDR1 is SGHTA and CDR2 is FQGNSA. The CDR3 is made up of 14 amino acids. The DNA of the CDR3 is TGTGCCAGCAGCTCCAACTCGAATGAAGAGACCCAGTACTTC. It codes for CASSSNSNEETQYF. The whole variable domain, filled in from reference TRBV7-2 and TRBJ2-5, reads GAGVSQSPSNKVTEKGKDVELRCDPISGHTALYWYRQSLGQGLEFLIYFQGNSAPDKSGLPSDRFSAERTGGSVSTLTIQRTQQEDSAVYLCASSSNSNEETQYFGPGTRLLVL.

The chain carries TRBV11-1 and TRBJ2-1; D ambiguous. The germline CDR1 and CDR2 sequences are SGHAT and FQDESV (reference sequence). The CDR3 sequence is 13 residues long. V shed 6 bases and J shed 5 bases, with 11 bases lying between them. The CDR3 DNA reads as TGTGCCAGCAGGGGTTGGGCCGACAATGAGCAGTTCTTC. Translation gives CASRGWADNEQFF.

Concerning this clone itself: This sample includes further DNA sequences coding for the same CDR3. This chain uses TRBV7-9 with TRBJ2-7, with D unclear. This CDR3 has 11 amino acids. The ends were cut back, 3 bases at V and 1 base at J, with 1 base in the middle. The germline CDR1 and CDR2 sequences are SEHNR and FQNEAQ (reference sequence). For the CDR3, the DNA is TGTGCCAGCAGCTTGTCCTACGAGCAGTACTTC. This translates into CASSLSYEQYF.

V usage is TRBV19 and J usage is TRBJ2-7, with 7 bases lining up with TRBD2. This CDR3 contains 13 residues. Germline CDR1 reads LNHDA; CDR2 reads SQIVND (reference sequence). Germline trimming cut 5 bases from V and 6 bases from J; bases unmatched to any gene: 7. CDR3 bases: TGTGCCAGTAGTTCACGACTAGCAGCCGAGCAGTACTTC. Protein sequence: CASSSRLAAEQYF. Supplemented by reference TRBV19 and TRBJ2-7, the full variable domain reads DGGITQSPKYLFRKEGQNVTLSCEQNLNHDAMYWYRQDPGQGLRLIYYSQIVNDFQKGDIAEGYSVSREKKESFPLTVTSAQKNPTAFYLCASSSRLAAEQYFGPGTRLTVT.

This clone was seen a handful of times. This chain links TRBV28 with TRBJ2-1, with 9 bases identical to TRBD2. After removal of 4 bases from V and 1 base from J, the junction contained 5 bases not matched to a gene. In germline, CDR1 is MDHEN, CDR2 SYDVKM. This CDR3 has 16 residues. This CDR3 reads CASSSYLAGSYNEQFF. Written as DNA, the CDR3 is TGTGCCAGCAGTTCCTACCTAGCGGGGTCCTACAATGAGCAGTTCTTC.

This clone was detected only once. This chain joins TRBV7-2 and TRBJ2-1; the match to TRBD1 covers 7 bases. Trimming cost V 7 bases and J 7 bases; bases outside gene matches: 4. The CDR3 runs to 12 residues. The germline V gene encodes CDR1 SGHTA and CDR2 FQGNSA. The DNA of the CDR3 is TGTGCCAGCACGGGACAGTTGAATGAGCAGTTCTTC. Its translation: CASTGQLNEQFF.

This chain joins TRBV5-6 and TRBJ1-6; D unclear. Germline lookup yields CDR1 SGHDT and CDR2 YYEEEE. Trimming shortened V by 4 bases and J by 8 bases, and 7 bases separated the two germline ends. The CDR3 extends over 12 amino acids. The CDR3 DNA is TGTGCCAGCAGCCCCGAGGATTCACCCCTCCACTTT. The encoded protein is CASSPEDSPLHF.

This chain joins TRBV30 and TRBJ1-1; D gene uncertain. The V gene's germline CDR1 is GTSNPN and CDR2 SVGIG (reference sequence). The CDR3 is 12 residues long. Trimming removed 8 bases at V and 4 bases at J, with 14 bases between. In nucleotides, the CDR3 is TGTGCCGGGCGGGTTTCGGCCACTGAAGCTTTCTTT. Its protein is CAGRVSATEAFF.

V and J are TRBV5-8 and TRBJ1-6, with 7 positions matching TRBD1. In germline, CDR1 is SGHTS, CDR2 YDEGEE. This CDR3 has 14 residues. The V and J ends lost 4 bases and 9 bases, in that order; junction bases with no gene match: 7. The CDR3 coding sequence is TGTGCCAGCAGCCGACAGGGATTCAGTTCACCCCTCCACTTT. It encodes CASSRQGFSSPLHF.

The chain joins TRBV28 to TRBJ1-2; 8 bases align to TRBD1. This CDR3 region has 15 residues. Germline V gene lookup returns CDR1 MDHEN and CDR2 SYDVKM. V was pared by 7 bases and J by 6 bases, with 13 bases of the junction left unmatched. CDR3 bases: TGTGCCAGCACCTCCTCCCGGACAGGGCCGAATGGCTACACCTTC. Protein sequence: CASTSSRTGPNGYTF.

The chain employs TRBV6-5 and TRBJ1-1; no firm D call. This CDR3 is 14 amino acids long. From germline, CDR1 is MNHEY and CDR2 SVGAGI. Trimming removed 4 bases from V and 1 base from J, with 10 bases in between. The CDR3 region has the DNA TGTGCCAGCAGTTTGGAAATCGGGAACACTGAAGCTTTCTTT. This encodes CASSLEIGNTEAFF.

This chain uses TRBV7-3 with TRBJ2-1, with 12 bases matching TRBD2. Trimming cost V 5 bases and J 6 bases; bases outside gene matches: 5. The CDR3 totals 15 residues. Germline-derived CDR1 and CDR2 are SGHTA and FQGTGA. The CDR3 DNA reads TGTGCCAGCAGCCTCTCACTAGCGGGGGGCAATGAGCAGTTCTTC. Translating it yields CASSLSLAGGNEQFF.

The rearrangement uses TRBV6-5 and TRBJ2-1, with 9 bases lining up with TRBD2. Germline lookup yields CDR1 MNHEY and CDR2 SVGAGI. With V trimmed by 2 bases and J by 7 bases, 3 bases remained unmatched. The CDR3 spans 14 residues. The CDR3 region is CASSYGGGANEQFF. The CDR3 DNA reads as TGTGCCAGCAGTTACGGCGGGGGGGCAAATGAGCAGTTCTTC.

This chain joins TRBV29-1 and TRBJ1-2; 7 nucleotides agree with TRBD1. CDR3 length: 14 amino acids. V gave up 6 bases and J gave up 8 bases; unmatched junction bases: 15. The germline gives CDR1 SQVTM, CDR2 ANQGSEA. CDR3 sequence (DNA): TGCAGCGTCCTCGGCGCAAGACAGGGCGTAGGCTACACCTTC. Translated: CSVLGARQGVGYTF.